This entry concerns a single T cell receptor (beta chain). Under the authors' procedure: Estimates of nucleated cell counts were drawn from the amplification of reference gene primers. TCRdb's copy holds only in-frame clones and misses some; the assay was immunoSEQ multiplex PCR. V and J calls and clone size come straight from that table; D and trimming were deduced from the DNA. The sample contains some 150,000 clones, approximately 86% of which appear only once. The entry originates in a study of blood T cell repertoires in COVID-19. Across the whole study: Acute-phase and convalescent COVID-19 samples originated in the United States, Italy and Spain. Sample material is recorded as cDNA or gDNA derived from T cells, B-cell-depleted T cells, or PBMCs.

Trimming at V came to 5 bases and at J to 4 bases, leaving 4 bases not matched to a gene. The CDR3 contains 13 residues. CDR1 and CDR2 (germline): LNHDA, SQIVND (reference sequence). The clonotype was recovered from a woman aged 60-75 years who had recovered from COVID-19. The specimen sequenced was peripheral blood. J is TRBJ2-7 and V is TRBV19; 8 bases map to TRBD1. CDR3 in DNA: TGTGCCAGTAGTTCGACAGGGGCTTACGAGCAGTACTTC. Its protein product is CASSSTGAYEQYF.